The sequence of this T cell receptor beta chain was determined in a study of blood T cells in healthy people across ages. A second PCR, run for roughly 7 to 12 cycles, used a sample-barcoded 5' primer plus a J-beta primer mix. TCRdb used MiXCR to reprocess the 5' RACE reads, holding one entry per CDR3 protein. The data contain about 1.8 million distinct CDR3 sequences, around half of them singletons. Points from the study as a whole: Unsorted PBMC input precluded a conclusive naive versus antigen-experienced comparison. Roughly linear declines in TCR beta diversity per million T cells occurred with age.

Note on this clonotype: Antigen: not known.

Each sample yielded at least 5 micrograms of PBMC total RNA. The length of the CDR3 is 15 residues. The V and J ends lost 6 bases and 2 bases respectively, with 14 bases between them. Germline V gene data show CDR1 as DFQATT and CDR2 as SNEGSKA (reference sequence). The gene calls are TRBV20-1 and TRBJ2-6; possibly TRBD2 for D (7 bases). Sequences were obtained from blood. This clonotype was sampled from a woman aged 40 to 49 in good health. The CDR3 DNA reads TGCAGTGCCTTAGGGAGGGGGGCTGGGGCCAACGTCCTGACTTTC. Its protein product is CSALGRGAGANVLTF.